The 20 T cell receptor beta chains presented below share a single source sample, sequenced in a study of neurological immune-mediated disorders (dated by TCRdb to between 2019 and 2020). Library creation used 5' RACE. Sequencing was performed on an Illumina HiSeq 2500. The public reads were run again by TCRdb, first through fastp at Q25 and then through MiXCR, and only productive beta chains were kept. Each CDR3 protein appears once, grouped with its most common genes and DNA. The sample table contains around 14,000 distinct CDR3 sequences; only one count was recorded for 8.5% to 12% of them. Together, the top ten hold around a quarter of the sample. Input material: PBMCs. These receptors were obtained from a woman aged 35 to 49 in good health.

This clonotype was seen more than once but under ten times. The CDR3 reads CASSYKPGQINQPQHF. The CDR3, as DNA: TGTGCCAGCAGTTACAAGCCGGGACAGATCAATCAGCCCCAGCATTTT. The chain carries TRBV6-2 or TRBV6-3 and TRBJ1-5; 7 positions agree with TRBD1. V was clipped by 2 bases and J by 3 bases; unmatched bases: 7. Germline CDR1 is MNHEY and CDR2 is SVGEGT. CDR3 length: 16 residues.

This clonotype was observed many times. The V gene is TRBV19, the J gene TRBJ2-1, with D hard to call. V lost 7 bases to trimming and J lost 3 bases, with 16 bases between them. The CDR3 length is 15 residues. Germline-derived CDR1 and CDR2 are LNHDA and SQIVND (reference sequence). CDR3 nucleotide sequence: TGTGCCAGTACCCCTGAGGTGGCCATCTACAATGAGCAGTTCTTC. Protein: CASTPEVAIYNEQFF.

This clonotype has just a few counts. V and J are TRBV5-1 and TRBJ1-1, with D perhaps matching TRBD1 (5 bases). The V end lost 3 bases, the J end lost 4 bases, and 10 bases lay between the germline ends. Per germline, CDR1 SGHRS and CDR2 YFSETQ. The CDR3 has 13 residues. The CDR3: CASSSGGGTEAFF. The CDR3 DNA sequence: TGCGCCAGCAGCTCTGGGGGGGGCACTGAAGCTTTCTTT.

V and J are TRBV5-1 and TRBJ2-5, with 11 bases fitting TRBD1. Germline V gene sequence: CDR1 SGHRS, CDR2 YFSETQ. The CDR3 totals 17 residues. V trimming: 5 bases; J trimming: 4 bases; junction bases outside the gene matches: 13. The CDR3 DNA is TGCGCCAGCAGTACCGGGACAGGGGGTCTTGGGCTAGAGACCCAGTACTTC. It encodes CASSTGTGGLGLETQYF.

This clonotype is labeled as medium-sized. J is TRBJ1-1 and V is TRBV27; perhaps TRBD1 as D (5 bases). Germline CDR1 MNHEY, CDR2 SMNVEV (reference sequence). CDR3 length equals 15 residues. Trimming took 5 bases from V and 0 from J, leaving 13 bases between them. The CDR3 nucleotides are TGTGCCAGCAGTCCCCGGGGGTTTATGAACACTGAAGCTTTCTTT. Protein: CASSPRGFMNTEAFF.

The table lists this clonotype with many counts. This chain links TRBV12-3 or TRBV12-4 with TRBJ1-2; TRBD1 matches at 7 bases. CDR3 length equals 13 residues. Germline trimming cut 7 bases from V and 4 bases from J; bases unmatched to any gene: 6. The CDR3 nucleotides read TGTGCCAGCAACTGGGACAGCCCCTATGGCTACACCTTC. This translates into CASNWDSPYGYTF.

The J gene is TRBJ2-7, the V gene TRBV9; either TRBD1 or TRBD2 may supply D (6 bases each). Germline CDR1 and CDR2: SGDLS and YYNGEE. There are 15 residues in the CDR3. Trimming stripped 4 bases from V and 2 bases from J, with 16 bases between. CDR3 region: CASSPYGGQTYEQYF. DNA for the CDR3: TGTGCCAGCAGCCCCTATGGGGGGCAGACCTACGAGCAGTACTTC.

At least ten counts were recorded for this clonotype. V and J are TRBV7-2 and TRBJ1-5; D is ambiguous. CDR3 size: 14 residues. Germline lookup yields CDR1 SGHTA and CDR2 FQGNSA. The V end lost 5 bases, the J end lost 2 bases, and 10 bases lay between the germline ends. The CDR3 spells CASSPTGGNQPQHF. The CDR3 coding sequence is TGTGCCAGCAGCCCGACCGGGGGCAATCAGCCCCAGCATTTT.

This clonotype appeared a few times. V and J are TRBV15 and TRBJ2-6; D remains ambiguous. V dropped 0 bases and J dropped 2 bases, with 11 bases sitting between them. This CDR3 spans 17 amino acids. Germline values: CDR1 LNHNV, CDR2 YYDKDF (reference sequence). The CDR3 protein is CATSRDLGLPGANVLTF. The CDR3 nucleotides are TGTGCCACCAGCAGAGATCTGGGGTTACCTGGGGCCAACGTCCTGACTTTC. The full variable domain, in which reference TRBV15 and TRBJ2-6 provide the parts outside the CDR3, is DAMVIQNPRYQVTQFGKPVTLSCSQTLNHNVMYWYQQKSSQAPKLLFHYYDKDFNNEADTPDNFQSRRPNTSFCFLDIRSPGLGDTAMYLCATSRDLGLPGANVLTFGAGSRLTVL.

This clonotype is categorized as medium-sized. The gene calls are TRBV10-3 and TRBJ2-1; 8 nucleotides line up with TRBD1. The V and J ends lost 4 bases and 13 bases, in that order; junction bases with no gene match: 9. The CDR3 runs to 13 residues. CDR1 and CDR2 (germline): ENHRY, SYGVKD. The CDR3 bases are TGTGCCATCAGTGGTCTGGACAGGGAGACCCAGTTCTTC. Translation: CAISGLDRETQFF.

Ten or more counts support this clonotype. The CDR3 nucleotides read TGTGCCAGCAGCCAAGGGGCGCAATTGGGGGAGCAGTACTTC. Amino acids: CASSQGAQLGEQYF. The chain links TRBV14 to TRBJ2-7; no clear D gene. The germline V gene has CDR1 SGHDN and CDR2 FVKESK. There are 14 residues in the CDR3. V lost 1 base, J lost 7 bases, and 14 bases lay in between.

This clonotype is medium-sized by share. This sequence joins TRBV20-1 and TRBJ2-1; unclear D gene. V gave up 0 bases and J gave up 4 bases, with 7 bases separating them. Germline CDR1 DFQATT, CDR2 SNEGSKA (reference sequence). This CDR3 comprises 13 residues. DNA of the CDR3: TGCAGTGCTAGAGATTTCCAGTACAATGAGCAGTTCTTC. Translation: CSARDFQYNEQFF.

This clonotype was counted ten times or more. The V and J genes are TRBV25-1 and TRBJ2-5; 9 nucleotides match TRBD1. The CDR3 covers 19 residues. V lost 2 bases, J lost 5 bases, and 18 bases stayed unmatched. Germline assignment: CDR1 MGHDK and CDR2 SYGVNS. The DNA for the CDR3 is TGTGCCAGCAGTGAAGGAGACAGGGGGTTCATATCCAGTTCGGAGACCCAGTACTTC. It is translated as CASSEGDRGFISSSETQYF.

A word on this clonotype: Sequence at one end of the junction differs from germline and may be a read error. The chain uses TRBV7-9 and TRBJ2-7; possibly TRBD1 for D (5 bases). The CDR3 has 13 residues. Germline V gives CDR1 SEHNR, CDR2 FQNEAQ (reference sequence). The CDR3 coding sequence is TGTACCAGCAGCTTGTCGACAGCCTACGAGCAGTACTTC. It codes for CTSSLSTAYEQYF.

The V and J genes are TRBV23-1 and TRBJ1-3; D remains ambiguous. TRBV23-1 is an ORF, and what it does is uncertain. Trimming took 0 bases from V and 8 from J, leaving 14 bases between them. CDR3 size: 15 residues. CDR3 nucleotide sequence: TGCGCCAGCAGTCAATCAGATATTAACGGGGACACCATATATTTT. Translating gives CASSQSDINGDTIYF.

This clonotype has a count of ten or more. The chain has TRBV5-1 and TRBJ2-2; D could derive from TRBD1 or TRBD2 (5 bases each). CDR1 is SGHRS, CDR2 YFSETQ, per germline. CDR3 size: 15 residues. With 2 bases removed from V and 6 bases from J, the gap between germline ends came to 14 bases. Here the CDR3 DNA reads TGCGCCAGCAGCTTAGGACACGCGGAGGCCGGGGAGCTGTTTTTT. Encoded protein: CASSLGHAEAGELFF.

A word on this clonotype: The conserved phenylalanine or tryptophan is not found at the CDR3 terminus, so this likely reflects a read error. V gene TRBV5-4 combines with J gene TRBJ2-7; D unresolved. Trimming took 3 bases from V and 3 from J, leaving 16 bases between them. Per germline, CDR1 SGHNT and CDR2 YYREEE (reference sequence). There are 15 residues in the CDR3. The CDR3 nucleotides are TGTGCCAGCAGCTCAACGCGTGACTTACACTACGAGCAGTACTTA. Translating it yields CASSSTRDLHYEQYL.

This clonotype came up many times. The rearrangement joins TRBV20-1 to TRBJ2-1; tentative D call: TRBD2 (6 bases). The CDR3 consists of 15 residues. The germline V and J ends were trimmed by 5 bases and 4 bases, with 18 bases remaining between them. Germline values: CDR1 DFQATT, CDR2 SNEGSKA (reference sequence). In DNA form, the CDR3 reads TGCAGTGCTGGGACTCCAACATACGAATACAATGAGCAGTTCTTC. It specifies CSAGTPTYEYNEQFF.

This clonotype has ten or more counts. V usage is TRBV5-1 and J usage is TRBJ2-1; D gene ambiguous. V was pared by 0 bases and J by 0 bases, with 7 bases between. CDR1 and CDR2 from the germline V gene are SGHRS and YFSETQ. The CDR3 length is 15 residues. CDR3 loop: CASSLAVSSYNEQFF. The CDR3 nucleotides read TGCGCCAGCAGCTTGGCCGTGAGCTCCTACAATGAGCAGTTCTTC.

This clonotype was recorded at least ten times. The chain uses TRBV20-1 and TRBJ1-2; D call uncertain. The CDR3 extends over 14 amino acids. The V and J ends lost 0 bases and 5 bases respectively, with 13 bases between them. CDR1 and CDR2 from the germline V gene are DFQATT and SNEGSKA (reference sequence). This chain's CDR3 is CSARDGRVSYGYTF. CDR3 coding DNA: TGCAGTGCTAGAGATGGCCGGGTTTCGTATGGCTACACCTTC.